This passage covers 16 T cell receptor beta chains from one sample sequenced in a study of shared clonotypes between healthy human individuals. Cells designated naive CD8 were CD45RO-negative and were positively selected for CCR7, with terminally differentiated effector memory CD45RA+ cells excluded. Data came from immunoSEQ multiplex PCR; TCRdb stores just in-frame clones and leaves some out. This table has roughly 770,000 clones, about 96% appearing once. The source material was naive CD8+ T cells sorted from blood. Source of these receptors: a young man in good health.

The gene calls are TRBV7-2 and TRBJ2-2; a weak D match, TRBD2 (6 bases). There are 14 residues in the CDR3. The V end was cut by 5 bases, the J end by 5 bases, with 12 bases between. Looked up from germline, CDR1 is SGHTA and CDR2 is FQGNSA. The CDR3 region has the DNA TGTGCCAGCAGCCGCGGAGGGTGGACCGGGGAGCTGTTTTTT. It is translated as CASSRGGWTGELFF.

This clone has a single count. V is TRBV5-4 and J is TRBJ2-2, with D perhaps TRBD2 (6 bases). The germline gives CDR1 SGHNT, CDR2 YYREEE (reference sequence). The V and J ends lost 3 bases and 8 bases respectively, with 20 bases between them. The CDR3 totals 16 residues. CDR3 sequence: CASSSGLPREIGELFF. CDR3 sequence (DNA): TGTGCCAGCAGCTCCGGACTACCCCGAGAGATTGGGGAGCTGTTTTTT.

The rearrangement joins TRBV6-1 to TRBJ1-1; 10 positions agree with TRBD1. Germline V gives CDR1 MNHNS, CDR2 SASEGT. V lost 1 base to trimming and J lost 5 bases; unmatched junction nucleotides: 1. The CDR3 covers 14 residues. For the CDR3, the DNA is TGTGCCAGCAGTGAAGGGACAGGGGGAACTGAAGCTTTCTTT. Its protein product is CASSEGTGGTEAFF.

This chain connects TRBV5-4 to TRBJ2-7, with TRBD1 matching over 7 bases. V shed 4 bases and J 0 bases; nucleotides not matched to a gene: 7. Germline CDR1 SGHNT, CDR2 YYREEE (reference sequence). The CDR3 contains 15 residues. CDR3 protein: CASSPGTDSSYEQYF. The CDR3 coding sequence is TGTGCCAGCAGCCCCGGGACAGACTCCTCCTACGAGCAGTACTTC.

The gene calls are TRBV6-1 and TRBJ2-2; D is perhaps TRBD1 or TRBD2 (5 bases each). V was clipped by 2 bases and J by 1 base, with 8 bases between them. This CDR3 contains 15 residues. Germline V lookup: CDR1 MNHNS, CDR2 SASEGT. The CDR3 region is CASSELRGNTGELFF. The CDR3 DNA sequence: TGTGCCAGCAGTGAATTGAGGGGGAACACCGGGGAGCTGTTTTTT.

This clone was found once. The genes are TRBV30 and TRBJ2-7; 7 bases line up with TRBD2. The CDR3 sequence is 15 residues long. The junction had 9 bases not matched to a gene; V was cut back by 2 bases and J by 2 bases. Germline V gene data show CDR1 as GTSNPN and CDR2 as SVGIG (reference sequence). CDR3 DNA: TGTGCCTGGAGTCGGCGGGGGAGGACCGCCTACGAGCAGTACTTC. Its protein is CAWSRRGRTAYEQYF.

J is TRBJ2-1 and V is TRBV11-3; 8 positions agree with TRBD1. The CDR3 sequence is 15 residues long. The V gene end was trimmed by 2 bases and the J gene end by 3 bases; junction bases not matched to a gene: 3. The V gene's germline CDR1 is SGHNT and CDR2 YENEEA. CDR3 bases: TGTGCCAGCAGCTTAAGGGGGACAGGCTACAATGAGCAGTTCTTC. Protein: CASSLRGTGYNEQFF. Based on the CDR3 plus reference TRBV11-3 and TRBJ2-1, the full variable domain is EAGVVQSPRYKIIEKKQPVAFWCNPISGHNTLYWYLQNLGQGPELLIRYENEEAVDDSQLPKDRFSAERLKGVDSTLKIQPAELGDSAVYLCASSLRGTGYNEQFFGPGTRLTVL.

The chain links TRBV7-9 to TRBJ1-1; no definite D call. With 2 bases removed from V and 1 base from J, the gap between germline ends came to 8 bases. Germline V lookup: CDR1 SEHNR, CDR2 FQNEAQ (reference sequence). The CDR3 covers 14 residues. The CDR3 region has the DNA TGTGCCAGCAGCTTATCAGAACAGAACACTGAAGCTTTCTTT. This translates into CASSLSEQNTEAFF.

This chain links TRBV2 with TRBJ2-1; D is undetermined. This CDR3 is 11 amino acids long. Per the germline V gene, CDR1 is SNHLY and CDR2 is FYNNEI. The CDR3: CGVSSYNEQFF. For the CDR3, the DNA is TGTGGAGTCAGCTCCTACAATGAGCAGTTCTTC.

This chain connects TRBV9 to TRBJ2-1; D possibly corresponds to TRBD2 (5 bases). Germline V lookup: CDR1 SGDLS, CDR2 YYNGEE. Trimming removed 3 bases at V and 7 bases at J, with 5 bases between. This CDR3 region has 11 residues. This CDR3 reads CASSGRNEQFF. The CDR3 DNA reads TGTGCCAGCAGCGGGAGGAATGAGCAGTTCTTC.

The chain combines TRBV27 with TRBJ2-2, with TRBD1 identical over 7 bases. The germline V gene encodes CDR1 MNHEY and CDR2 SMNVEV (reference sequence). This CDR3 is 15 amino acids long. The V gene end was trimmed by 6 bases and the J gene end by 4 bases; junction bases not matched to a gene: 8. Here the CDR3 reads CASRSGGRGTGELFF. CDR3 sequence (DNA): TGTGCCAGCAGGTCAGGGGGAAGGGGCACCGGGGAGCTGTTTTTT.

The rearrangement links TRBV14 to TRBJ2-1; 9 positions agree with TRBD1. Germline values: CDR1 SGHDN, CDR2 FVKESK. Germline trimming cut 4 bases from V and 4 bases from J; bases unmatched to any gene: 5. The CDR3 is 15 amino acids. Here the CDR3 reads CASSLRDRAYNEQFF. The CDR3 DNA reads TGTGCCAGCAGCCTCCGGGACAGGGCTTACAATGAGCAGTTCTTC.

This chain connects TRBV6-1 to TRBJ2-7; 11 bases map to TRBD2. In germline, CDR1 is MNHNS, CDR2 SASEGT. The CDR3 is made up of 16 amino acids. After removal of 2 bases from V and 3 bases from J, the junction contained 6 bases not matched to a gene. The CDR3 loop is CASSESRLAGSYEQYF. The CDR3 DNA is TGTGCCAGCAGTGAAAGTCGACTAGCGGGAAGCTACGAGCAGTACTTC.

This chain connects TRBV7-9 to TRBJ2-7; 7 positions match TRBD2. The V segment lost 5 bases and the J segment 0 bases; nucleotides outside the gene matches: 7. CDR1 and CDR2 (germline): SEHNR, FQNEAQ (reference sequence). The CDR3 is 15 residues long. DNA for the CDR3: TGTGCCAGCAGCCCAGGACTAGGGACCTCCTACGAGCAGTACTTC. It yields the protein CASSPGLGTSYEQYF.

The chain is built from TRBV7-9 and TRBJ2-2; D unclear. V was trimmed by 1 base and J by 7 bases, leaving 7 bases between them. The CDR3 extends over 13 amino acids. Germline V gene sequence: CDR1 SEHNR, CDR2 FQNEAQ (reference sequence). CDR3 coding DNA: TGTGCCAGCAGCTTAGACACTGGCGGGGAGCTGTTTTTT. Protein sequence: CASSLDTGGELFF.

This chain joins TRBV10-3 and TRBJ2-1, with 7 bases identical to TRBD2. Germline lookup yields CDR1 ENHRY and CDR2 SYGVKD. J was trimmed by 4 bases and V by 4 bases; bases with no gene match: 7. The CDR3 runs to 15 residues. CDR3: CAISVGLADYNEQFF. For the CDR3, the DNA is TGTGCCATCAGTGTAGGGCTAGCGGATTACAATGAGCAGTTCTTC.